This T cell receptor beta chain stems from a study of long-term antiretroviral therapy in people with HIV. Whole-study results and caveats: Repertoires looked antigen-experienced, with only a slight naive shift after ART.

immunoSEQ v3.0 was run at survey level. TCRdb's table, derived via immunoSEQ multiplex PCR, lists solely in-frame clones and lacks some. Of about 36,000 clones in the sample, 80% to 90% were seen once. This CDR3 contains 12 residues. Trimming cost V 5 bases and J 11 bases; bases outside gene matches: 9. CDR1 and CDR2 (germline): SNHLY, FYNNEI. On this clone: The target antigen is unknown.

The chain uses TRBV2 and TRBJ2-7, with 7 bases matching TRBD2. This receptor was obtained from a man in his late teens or twenties with HIV. The sample here was unsorted PBMCs, taken 2.2 years after starting antiretroviral therapy. The CDR3 nucleotides are TGTGCCAGCAGTCCAAGTGCTAGCGGCGAGTACTTC. Translation: CASSPSASGEYF.